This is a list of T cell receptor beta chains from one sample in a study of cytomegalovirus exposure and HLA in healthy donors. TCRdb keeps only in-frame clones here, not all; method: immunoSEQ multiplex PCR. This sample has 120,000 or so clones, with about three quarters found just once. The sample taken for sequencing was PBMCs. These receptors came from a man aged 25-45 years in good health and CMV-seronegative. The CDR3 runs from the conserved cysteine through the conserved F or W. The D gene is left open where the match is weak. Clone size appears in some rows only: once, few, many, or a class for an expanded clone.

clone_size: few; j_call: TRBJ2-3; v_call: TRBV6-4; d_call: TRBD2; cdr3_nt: TGTGCCAGCAGTGTGGAACTAGCGGGGTTTAGCACAGATACGCAGTATTTT; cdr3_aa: CASSVELAGFSTDTQYF
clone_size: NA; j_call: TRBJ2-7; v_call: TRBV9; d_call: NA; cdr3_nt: TGTGCCAGCAGCGTAGCGGCGGGGACGGGGGCCTACGAGCAGTACTTC; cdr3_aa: CASSVAAGTGAYEQYF
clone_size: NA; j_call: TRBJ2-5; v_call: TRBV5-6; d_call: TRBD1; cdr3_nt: TGTGCCAGCAGCTTGGTGGGAGGGACAGGGGGCCTAGGGACCCAGTACTTC; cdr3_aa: CASSLVGGTGGLGTQYF
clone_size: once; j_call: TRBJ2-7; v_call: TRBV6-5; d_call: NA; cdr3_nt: TGTGCCAGCAGTTACCTTCCCGACGGGTTCTACGAGCAGTACTTC; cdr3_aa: CASSYLPDGFYEQYF
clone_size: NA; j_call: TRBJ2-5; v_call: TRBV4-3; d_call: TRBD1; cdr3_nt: TGCGCCAGCAGCCAAGGGACAGGGGAGGGGAAGACCCAGTACTTC; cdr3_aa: CASSQGTGEGKTQYF
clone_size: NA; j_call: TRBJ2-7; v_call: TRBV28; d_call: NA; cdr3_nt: TGTGCCAGCAGTCATGAACAGGTATCCTACGAGCAGTACTTC; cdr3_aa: CASSHEQVSYEQYF
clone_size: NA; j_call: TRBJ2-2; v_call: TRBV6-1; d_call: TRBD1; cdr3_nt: TGTGCCAGCAGTGTAACAGGGGGTGGGCCGAACACCGGGGAGCTGTTTTTT; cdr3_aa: CASSVTGGGPNTGELFF
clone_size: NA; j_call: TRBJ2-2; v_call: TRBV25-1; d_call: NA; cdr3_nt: TGTGCCAGCAGTGAGAAAGGGCAGACTACGCTGTTTTTT; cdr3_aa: CASSEKGQTTLFF
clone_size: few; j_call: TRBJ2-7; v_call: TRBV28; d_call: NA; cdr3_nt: TGTGCCAGCAGTTTGGAGGGTTCCTACGACTACGAGCAGTACTTC; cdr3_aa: CASSLEGSYDYEQYF
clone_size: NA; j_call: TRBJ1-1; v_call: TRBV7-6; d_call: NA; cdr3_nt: TGTGCCAGCAGCCTACTGGTGGGGGGTAAGGCTGAAGCTTTCTTT; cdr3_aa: CASSLLVGGKAEAFF
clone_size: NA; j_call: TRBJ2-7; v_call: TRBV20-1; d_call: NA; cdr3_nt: TGCAGTGCTCACGAGTACGAGCAGTACTTC; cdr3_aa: CSAHEYEQYF
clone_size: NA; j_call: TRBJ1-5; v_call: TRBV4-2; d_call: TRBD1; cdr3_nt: TGTGCCAGCAGCCGGCAGGGGGAAGATCAGCCCCAGCATTTT; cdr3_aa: CASSRQGEDQPQHF
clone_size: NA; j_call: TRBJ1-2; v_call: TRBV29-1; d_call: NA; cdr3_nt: TGCAGCTTTGAGAACGGGGACTATGGCTACACCTTC; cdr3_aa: CSFENGDYGYTF
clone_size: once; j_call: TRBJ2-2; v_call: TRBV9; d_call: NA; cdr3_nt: TGTGCCAGCAGCGTAAGCAGGACCGGGGAGCTGTTTTTT; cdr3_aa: CASSVSRTGELFF
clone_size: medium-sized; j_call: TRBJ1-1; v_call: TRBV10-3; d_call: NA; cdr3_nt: TGTGCCATCACTCCAGGGGTCGACACTGAAGCTTTCTTT; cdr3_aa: CAITPGVDTEAFF
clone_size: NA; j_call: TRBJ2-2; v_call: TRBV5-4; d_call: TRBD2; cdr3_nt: TGTGCCAGCGAGACTAGCTCCGGGGAGCTGTTTTTT; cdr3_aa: CASETSSGELFF
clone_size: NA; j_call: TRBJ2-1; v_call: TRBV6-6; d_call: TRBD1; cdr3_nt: TGTGCCAGCACAGGGGGCTCGGGCAATGAGCAGTTCTTC; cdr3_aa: CASTGGSGNEQFF
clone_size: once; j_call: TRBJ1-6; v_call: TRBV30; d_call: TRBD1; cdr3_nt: TGTGCCTGGAGTGTAGAGGGACAGACGAGTTATTCACCCCTCCACTTT; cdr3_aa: CAWSVEGQTSYSPLHF
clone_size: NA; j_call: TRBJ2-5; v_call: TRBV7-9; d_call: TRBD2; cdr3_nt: TGTGCCAGCAGCTTACGCGGGGGGGGCCCGGAGACCCAGTACTTC; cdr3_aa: CASSLRGGGPETQYF
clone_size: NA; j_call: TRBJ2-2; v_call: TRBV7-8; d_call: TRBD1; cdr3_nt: TGTGCCAGGGGGCGACAGGGGGGGACGAACACCGGGGAGCTGTTTTTT; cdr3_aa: CARGRQGGTNTGELFF
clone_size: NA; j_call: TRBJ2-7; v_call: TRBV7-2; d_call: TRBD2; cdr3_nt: TGTGCCAGCAGCTTAGCGGAAGCGGGGCTCTACGAGCAGTACTTC; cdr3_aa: CASSLAEAGLYEQYF
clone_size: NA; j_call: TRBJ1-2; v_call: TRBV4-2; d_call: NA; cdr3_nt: TGTGCCAGCAGCCAAGAGAGCCGGGTGTACTATGGCTACACCTTC; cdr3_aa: CASSQESRVYYGYTF
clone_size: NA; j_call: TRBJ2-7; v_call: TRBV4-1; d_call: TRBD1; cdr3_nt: TGCGCCAGCAGCAAAGCCATGACAGGGGTACTGTCCTACGAGCAGTACTTC; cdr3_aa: CASSKAMTGVLSYEQYF
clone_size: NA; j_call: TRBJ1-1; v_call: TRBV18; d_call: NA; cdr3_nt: TGTGCCAGCTCACCAGGACGGGGTGAAGCTTTCTTT; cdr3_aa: CASSPGRGEAFF
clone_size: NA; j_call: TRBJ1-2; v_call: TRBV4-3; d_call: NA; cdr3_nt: TGCGCCAGCAGCCAAGTCAGGGGCGACTATGGCTACACCTTC; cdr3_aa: CASSQVRGDYGYTF
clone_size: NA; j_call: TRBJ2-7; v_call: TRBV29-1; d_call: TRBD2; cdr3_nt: TGCAGCGTTGGCCCCCGCCGGGGGGTCGAGCAGTACTTC; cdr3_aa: CSVGPRRGVEQYF
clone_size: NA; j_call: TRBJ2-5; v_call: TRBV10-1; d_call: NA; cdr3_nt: TGCGCCAGCAGTGAGTCGAGGGCTATCCAAGAGACCCAGTACTTC; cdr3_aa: CASSESRAIQETQYF
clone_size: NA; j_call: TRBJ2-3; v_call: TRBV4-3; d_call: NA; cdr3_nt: TGCGCCAGCAGCCAAGACCACGGGACTGATAGCACAGATACGCAGTATTTT; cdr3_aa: CASSQDHGTDSTDTQYF
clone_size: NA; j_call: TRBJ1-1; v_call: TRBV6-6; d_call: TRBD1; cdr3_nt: TGTGCCAGCAGTTACGCAGGGGGCACTGAAGCTTTCTTT; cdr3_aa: CASSYAGGTEAFF
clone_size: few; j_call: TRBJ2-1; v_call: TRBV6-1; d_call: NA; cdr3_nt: TGTGCCAGCAGTCCCCAGGGAAGGGTAGGTGAGCAGTTCTTC; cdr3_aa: CASSPQGRVGEQFF
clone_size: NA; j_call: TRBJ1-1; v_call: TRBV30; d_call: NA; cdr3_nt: TGTGCCTGGAGCCCTCAGAGGACTGAAGCTTTCTTT; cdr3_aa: CAWSPQRTEAFF
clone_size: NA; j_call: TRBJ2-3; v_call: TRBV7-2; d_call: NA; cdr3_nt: TGTGCCAGCAGCTTATTCAACACAGATACGCAGTATTTT; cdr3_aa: CASSLFNTDTQYF
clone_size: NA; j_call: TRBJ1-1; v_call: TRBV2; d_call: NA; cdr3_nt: TGTGCCGCTCAACTCACTGAAGCTTTCTTT; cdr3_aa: CAAQLTEAFF
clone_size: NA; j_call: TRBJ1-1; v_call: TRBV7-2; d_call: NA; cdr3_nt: TGTGCCAGCGCCCCGACAGGATACACTGAAGCTTTCTTT; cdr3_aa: CASAPTGYTEAFF
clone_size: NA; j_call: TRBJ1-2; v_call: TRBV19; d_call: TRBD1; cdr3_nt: TGTGCCAGTATCTTCGGACAGGGGGCCTATGGCTACACCTTC; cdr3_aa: CASIFGQGAYGYTF
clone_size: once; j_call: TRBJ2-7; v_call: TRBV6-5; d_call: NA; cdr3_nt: TGTGCCAGCAGTTACTCGAGCGGGCGCCCCTACGAGCAGTACTTC; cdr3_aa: CASSYSSGRPYEQYF
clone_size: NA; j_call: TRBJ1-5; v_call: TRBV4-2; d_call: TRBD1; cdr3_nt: TGTGCCAGCAGCCAAGCCGGACAGGGAGAACAGCCCCAGCATTTT; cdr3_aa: CASSQAGQGEQPQHF
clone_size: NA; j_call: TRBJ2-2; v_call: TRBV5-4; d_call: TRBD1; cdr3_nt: TGTGCCAGCAGCTTGGAGACAGGGGCCACCGGGGAGCTGTTTTTT; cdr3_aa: CASSLETGATGELFF
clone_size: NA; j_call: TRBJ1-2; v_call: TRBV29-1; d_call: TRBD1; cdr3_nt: TGCAGCGTTGGGGGACAGGATGGCTACACCTTC; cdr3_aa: CSVGGQDGYTF
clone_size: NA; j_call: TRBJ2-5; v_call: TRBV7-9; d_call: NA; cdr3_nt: TGTGCCAGCAGCCCCTGGGGGGGGGCCGCTGAAGAGACCCAGTACTTC; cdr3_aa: CASSPWGGAAEETQYF
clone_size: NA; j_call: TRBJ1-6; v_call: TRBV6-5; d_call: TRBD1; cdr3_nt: TGTGCCAGCAGTCGCGGGACAGTATATAATTCACCCCTCCACTTT; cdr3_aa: CASSRGTVYNSPLHF
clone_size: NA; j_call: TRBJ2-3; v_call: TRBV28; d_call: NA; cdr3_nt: TGTGCCAGCGGGCCCTTAGGCGCAGATACGCAGTATTTT; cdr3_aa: CASGPLGADTQYF
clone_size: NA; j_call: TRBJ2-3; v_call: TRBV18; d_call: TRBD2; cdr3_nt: TGTGCCAGCTCACCGCTAGCGGGTTTCAGCACAGATACGCAGTATTTT; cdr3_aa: CASSPLAGFSTDTQYF
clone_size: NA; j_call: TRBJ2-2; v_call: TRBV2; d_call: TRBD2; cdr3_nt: TGTGCCAGCTGGGAGGGACTAGCGGACACCGGGGAGCTGTTTTTT; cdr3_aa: CASWEGLADTGELFF
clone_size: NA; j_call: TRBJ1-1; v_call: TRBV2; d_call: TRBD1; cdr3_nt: TGTGCCAGCAGTAAAGGACAGGGCAACACTGAAGCTTTCTTT; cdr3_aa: CASSKGQGNTEAFF
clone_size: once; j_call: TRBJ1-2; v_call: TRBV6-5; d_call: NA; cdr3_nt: TGTGCCAGCAGTTACTCTGCGACAGAGGGCTACACCTTC; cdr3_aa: CASSYSATEGYTF
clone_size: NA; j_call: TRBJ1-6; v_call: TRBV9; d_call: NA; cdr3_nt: TGTGCCAGCAGCGCCACAGGATTATCAGCCAATTCACCCCTCCACTTT; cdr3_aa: CASSATGLSANSPLHF
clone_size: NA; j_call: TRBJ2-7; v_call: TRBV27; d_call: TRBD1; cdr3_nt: TGTGCCAGCAAGATTCCGGGACAGGGCTCTGAGCAGTACTTC; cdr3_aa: CASKIPGQGSEQYF
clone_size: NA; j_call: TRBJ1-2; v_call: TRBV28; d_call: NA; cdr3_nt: TGTGCCAGCAGTTTAAAAGCATTTAGTGGCTACACCTTC; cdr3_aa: CASSLKAFSGYTF
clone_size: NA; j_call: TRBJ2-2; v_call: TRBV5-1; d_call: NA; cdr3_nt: TGCGCCAGCAGCTCGGACGGGAGTACCGGGGAGCTGTTTTTT; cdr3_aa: CASSSDGSTGELFF
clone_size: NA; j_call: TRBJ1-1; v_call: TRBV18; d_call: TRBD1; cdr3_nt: TGTGCCAGCTCACACGGGACAGGAGAAACTTTCTTT; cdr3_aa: CASSHGTGETFF
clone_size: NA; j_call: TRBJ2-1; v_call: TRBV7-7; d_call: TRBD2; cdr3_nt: TGTGCCAGCAGCCTAGCGGGCCTCCGCTCCTACAATGAGCAGTTCTTC; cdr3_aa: CASSLAGLRSYNEQFF
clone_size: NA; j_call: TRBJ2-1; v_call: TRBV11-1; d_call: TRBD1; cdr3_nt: TGTGCCAGCAGCTTATTCCAAGGGGGCGGATGGGGCAATGAGCAGTTCTTC; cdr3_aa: CASSLFQGGGWGNEQFF
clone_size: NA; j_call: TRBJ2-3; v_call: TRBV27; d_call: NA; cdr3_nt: TGTGCCAGCAGTCCGGGGGTAGGACGCACAGATACGCAGTATTTT; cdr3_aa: CASSPGVGRTDTQYF